These T cell receptor beta chains were read from a single sample in a study of cytomegalovirus exposure and HLA in healthy donors. Generated by immunoSEQ multiplex PCR, the TCRdb table keeps only in-frame clones and is missing some. This sample has some 220,000 clones, with 85% found just once. Sample: PBMCs. The receptors were gathered from a girl aged 2-9 years in good health and CMV-seronegative. Both conserved end residues are part of each CDR3. The order of the fields is D gene, clone size, V gene, J gene, CDR3 DNA, CDR3 protein. The D gene is left open where the match is weak. Expanded clones are given a class, and other clones once, few, many or no size at all.

D gene: TRBD1
clone size: NA
V gene: TRBV20-1
J gene: TRBJ2-5
CDR3 DNA: TGCAGGACAGGGTTACAAGAGACCCAGTACTTC
CDR3 protein: CRTGLQETQYF

D gene: NA
clone size: once
V gene: TRBV20-1
J gene: TRBJ2-5
CDR3 DNA: TGCAGTGCGCTGACTGTTGAGACCCAGTACTTC
CDR3 protein: CSALTVETQYF

D gene: TRBD2
clone size: NA
V gene: TRBV29-1
J gene: TRBJ2-5
CDR3 DNA: TGCAGCGTTGGCCTAGCGGGGGCTGAGACCCAGTACTTC
CDR3 protein: CSVGLAGAETQYF

D gene: TRBD1
clone size: NA
V gene: TRBV29-1
J gene: TRBJ2-7
CDR3 DNA: TGCAGCGCCGGGACAGGGGGAAACTACGAGCAGTACTTC
CDR3 protein: CSAGTGGNYEQYF

D gene: NA
clone size: NA
V gene: TRBV5-1
J gene: TRBJ1-1
CDR3 DNA: TGCGCCAGCAGCTTGGCGGGGGAGGGGAACACTGAAGCTTTCTTT
CDR3 protein: CASSLAGEGNTEAFF

D gene: TRBD2
clone size: NA
V gene: TRBV11-3
J gene: TRBJ2-2
CDR3 DNA: TGTGCCAGCAGCCGGGGGACTAGCGGGAGACGCGGGGAGCTGTTTTTT
CDR3 protein: CASSRGTSGRRGELFF

D gene: NA
clone size: NA
V gene: TRBV14
J gene: TRBJ1-1
CDR3 DNA: TGTGCCAGCAGCCAAGATCTTACGGGTGTTACTGAAGCTTTCTTT
CDR3 protein: CASSQDLTGVTEAFF

D gene: NA
clone size: NA
V gene: TRBV6-1
J gene: TRBJ2-7
CDR3 DNA: TGTGCCAGCAGTGAATCTCCGGGGTCCTACGAGCAGTACTTC
CDR3 protein: CASSESPGSYEQYF

D gene: NA
clone size: NA
V gene: TRBV18
J gene: TRBJ1-4
CDR3 DNA: TGTGCCACCTCACAAGGGACACCTAGTGAAAAACTGTTTTTT
CDR3 protein: CATSQGTPSEKLFF

D gene: TRBD2
clone size: NA
V gene: TRBV6-5
J gene: TRBJ2-1
CDR3 DNA: TGTGCCAGCAGCCTACTAGCGGGGGGGCTTGAGCAGTTCTTC
CDR3 protein: CASSLLAGGLEQFF

D gene: TRBD1
clone size: NA
V gene: TRBV5-6
J gene: TRBJ2-5
CDR3 DNA: TGTGCCAGCAGTCCCGGGACAGAAGAGACCCAGTACTTC
CDR3 protein: CASSPGTEETQYF

D gene: NA
clone size: NA
V gene: TRBV5-1
J gene: TRBJ1-1
CDR3 DNA: TGCGCCAGCAGTGGACTCCTGGGGACTGAAGCTTTCTTT
CDR3 protein: CASSGLLGTEAFF

D gene: NA
clone size: NA
V gene: TRBV27
J gene: TRBJ1-1
CDR3 DNA: TGTGCCAGCAGTGTCAGGGGGAACACTGAAGCTTTCTTT
CDR3 protein: CASSVRGNTEAFF

D gene: NA
clone size: NA
V gene: TRBV18
J gene: TRBJ2-1
CDR3 DNA: TGTGCCAGCTCACCACCGTCCAGGAATGAGCAGTTCTTC
CDR3 protein: CASSPPSRNEQFF

D gene: NA
clone size: once
V gene: TRBV5-4
J gene: TRBJ2-7
CDR3 DNA: TGTGCCAGCAGCCTCCTGGGCCGAGAGCAGTACTTC
CDR3 protein: CASSLLGREQYF

D gene: NA
clone size: NA
V gene: TRBV27
J gene: TRBJ2-7
CDR3 DNA: TGTGCCAGCAATCTAGGATTGGGCTACGAGCAGTACTTC
CDR3 protein: CASNLGLGYEQYF

D gene: TRBD1
clone size: NA
V gene: TRBV27
J gene: TRBJ2-7
CDR3 DNA: TGTGCCAGCAGTTCTCCGGGACAGGGGGTCTACGAGCAGTACTTC
CDR3 protein: CASSSPGQGVYEQYF

D gene: TRBD2
clone size: NA
V gene: TRBV5-1
J gene: TRBJ2-7
CDR3 DNA: TGCGCCAGCAGCCCGACTAGCGGGGGCTTCTACGAGCAGTACTTC
CDR3 protein: CASSPTSGGFYEQYF